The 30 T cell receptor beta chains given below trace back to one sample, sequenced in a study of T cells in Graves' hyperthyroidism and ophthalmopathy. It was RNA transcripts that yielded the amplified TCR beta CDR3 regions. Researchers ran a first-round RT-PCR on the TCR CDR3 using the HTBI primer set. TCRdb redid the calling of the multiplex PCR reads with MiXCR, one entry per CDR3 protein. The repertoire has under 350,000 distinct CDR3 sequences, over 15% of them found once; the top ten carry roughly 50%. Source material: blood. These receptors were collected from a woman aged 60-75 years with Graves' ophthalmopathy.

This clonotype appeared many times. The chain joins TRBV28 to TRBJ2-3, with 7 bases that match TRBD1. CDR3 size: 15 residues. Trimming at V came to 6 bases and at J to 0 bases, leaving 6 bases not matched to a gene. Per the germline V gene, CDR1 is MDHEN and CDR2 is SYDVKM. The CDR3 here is CASRGDSPSTDTQYF. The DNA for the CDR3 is TGTGCCAGCAGGGGGGACAGCCCTAGCACAGATACGCAGTATTTT.

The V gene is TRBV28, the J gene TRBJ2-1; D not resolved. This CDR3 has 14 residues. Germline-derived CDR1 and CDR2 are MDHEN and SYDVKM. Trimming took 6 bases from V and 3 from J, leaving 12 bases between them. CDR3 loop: CASSPSGGYNEQFF. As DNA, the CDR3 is TGTGCCAGCAGCCCATCTGGTGGCTACAATGAGCAGTTCTTC.

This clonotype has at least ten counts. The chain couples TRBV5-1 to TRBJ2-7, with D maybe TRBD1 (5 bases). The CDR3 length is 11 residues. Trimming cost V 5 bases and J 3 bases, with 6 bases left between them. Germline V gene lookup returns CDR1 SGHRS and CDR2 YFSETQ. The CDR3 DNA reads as TGCGCCAGCAGAGACAGCTACGAGCAGTACTTC. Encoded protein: CASRDSYEQYF.

The DNA for the CDR3 is TGCAGTGCTAGAGGGGCCTTGAGCCACAATGAGCAGTTCTTC. Its translation: CSARGALSHNEQFF. This chain joins TRBV20-1 and TRBJ2-1; no firm D call. V dropped 1 base and J dropped 5 bases, with 12 bases sitting between them. Germline CDR1 reads DFQATT; CDR2 reads SNEGSKA (reference sequence). This CDR3 has 14 residues.

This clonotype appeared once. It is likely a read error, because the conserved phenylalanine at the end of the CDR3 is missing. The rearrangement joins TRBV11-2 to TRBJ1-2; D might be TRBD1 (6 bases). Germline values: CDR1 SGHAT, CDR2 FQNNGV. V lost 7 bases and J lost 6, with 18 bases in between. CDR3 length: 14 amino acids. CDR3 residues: CASNRPAGANGYTL. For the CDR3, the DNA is TGTGCCAGCAACCGACCTGCAGGGGCGAATGGCTACACCTTA.

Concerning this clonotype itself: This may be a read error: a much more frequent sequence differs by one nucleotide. The DNA of the CDR3 is TGTGCCAGCGGCGGGACTCTCGCGGGGAATGAGCAGTCCTTC. Protein sequence: CASGGTLAGNEQSF. V usage is TRBV7-2 and J usage is TRBJ2-1, with a weak D call TRBD2 (6 bases). Germline CDR1 and CDR2: SGHTA and FQGNSA. The length of the CDR3 is 14 residues. Full variable domain (outside the CDR3, taken from reference TRBV7-2 and TRBJ2-1): GAGVSQSPSNKVTEKGKDVELRCDPISGHTALYWYRQSLGQGLEFLIYFQGNSAPDKSGLPSDRFSAERTGGSVSTLTIQRTQQEDSAVYLCASGGTLAGNEQSFGPGTRLTVL.

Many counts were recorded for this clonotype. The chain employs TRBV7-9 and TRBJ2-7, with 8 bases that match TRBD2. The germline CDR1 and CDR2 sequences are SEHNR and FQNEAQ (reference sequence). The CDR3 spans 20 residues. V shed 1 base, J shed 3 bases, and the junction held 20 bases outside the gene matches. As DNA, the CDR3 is TGTGCCAGCAGCTTAGACCCCTTCCCTTTTGGAGCGGGAGTTAACTACGAGCAGTACTTC. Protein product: CASSLDPFPFGAGVNYEQYF.

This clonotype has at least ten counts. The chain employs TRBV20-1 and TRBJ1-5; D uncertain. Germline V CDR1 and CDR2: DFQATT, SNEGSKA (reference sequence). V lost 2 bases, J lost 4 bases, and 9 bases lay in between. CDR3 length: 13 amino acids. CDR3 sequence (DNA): TGCAGTGCTAGACAGGACGGGAATCAGCCCCAGCATTTT. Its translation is CSARQDGNQPQHF.

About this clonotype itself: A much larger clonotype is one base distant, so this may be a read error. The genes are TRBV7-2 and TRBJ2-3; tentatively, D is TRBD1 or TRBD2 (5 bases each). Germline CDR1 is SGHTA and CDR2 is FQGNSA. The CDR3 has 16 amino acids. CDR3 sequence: CASSLTRGGNTDAQYF. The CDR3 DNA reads TGTGCCAGCAGCTTAACCCGGGGCGGAAACACAGATGCGCAGTATTTT.

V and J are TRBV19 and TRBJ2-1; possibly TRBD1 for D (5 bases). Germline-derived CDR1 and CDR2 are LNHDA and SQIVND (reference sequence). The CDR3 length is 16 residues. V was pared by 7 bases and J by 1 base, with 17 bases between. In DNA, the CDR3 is TGTGCCAGTAAGGGCTTGGGGCAGACATCCTACAATGAGCAGTTCTTC. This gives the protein CASKGLGQTSYNEQFF.

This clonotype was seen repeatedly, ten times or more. The CDR3: CASRRDSGGVETQYF. The CDR3 DNA reads TGTGCCAGCAGGAGGGACTCCGGGGGGGTAGAGACCCAGTACTTC. The J gene is TRBJ2-5, the V gene TRBV2; 8 positions agree with TRBD2. The CDR3 is 15 residues long. V shed 6 bases, J shed 4 bases, and the junction held 10 bases outside the gene matches. CDR1 is SNHLY and CDR2 is FYNNEI in the germline V gene.

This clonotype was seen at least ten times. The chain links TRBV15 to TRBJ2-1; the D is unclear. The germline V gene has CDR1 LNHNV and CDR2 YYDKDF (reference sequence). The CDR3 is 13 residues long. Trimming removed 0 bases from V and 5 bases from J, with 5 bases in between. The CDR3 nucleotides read TGTGCCACCAGCAGAGATTATAACAATGAGCAGTTCTTC. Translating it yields CATSRDYNNEQFF.

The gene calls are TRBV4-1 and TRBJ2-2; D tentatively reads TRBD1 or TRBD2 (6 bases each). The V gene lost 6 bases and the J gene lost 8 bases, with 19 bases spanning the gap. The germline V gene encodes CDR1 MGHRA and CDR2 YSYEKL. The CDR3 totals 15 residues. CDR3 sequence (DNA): TGCGCCAGCAGTCGACATAGTGGGGGGACAGGGGAGCTGTTTTTT. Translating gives CASSRHSGGTGELFF.

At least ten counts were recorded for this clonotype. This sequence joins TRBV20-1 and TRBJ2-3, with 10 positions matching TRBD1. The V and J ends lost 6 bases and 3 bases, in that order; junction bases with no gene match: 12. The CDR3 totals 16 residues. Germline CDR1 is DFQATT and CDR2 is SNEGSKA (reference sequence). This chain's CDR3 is CSAGRGTGVGTDTQYF. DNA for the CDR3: TGCAGTGCAGGTCGCGGGACAGGGGTGGGGACAGATACGCAGTATTTT.

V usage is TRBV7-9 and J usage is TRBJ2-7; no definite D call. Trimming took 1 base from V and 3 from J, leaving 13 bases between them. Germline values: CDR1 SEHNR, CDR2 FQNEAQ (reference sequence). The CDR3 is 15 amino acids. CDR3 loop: CASSLDGVIVYEQYF. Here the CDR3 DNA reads TGTGCCAGCAGCTTAGATGGGGTTATAGTCTACGAGCAGTACTTC.

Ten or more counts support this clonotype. The CDR3 coding sequence is TGTGCCAGCACCACGGGACTAGCGGCCTACAATGAGCAGTTCTTC. Translation: CASTTGLAAYNEQFF. The chain recombines TRBV12-3 or TRBV12-4 with TRBJ2-1, with 11 bases lining up with TRBD2. Trimming took 7 bases from V and 2 from J; bases not matched to a gene: 4. The CDR3 length is 15 residues.

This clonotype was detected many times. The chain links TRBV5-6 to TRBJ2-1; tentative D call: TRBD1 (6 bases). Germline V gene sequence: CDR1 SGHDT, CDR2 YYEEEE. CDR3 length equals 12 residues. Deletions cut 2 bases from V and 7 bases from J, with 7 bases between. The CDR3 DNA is TGTGCCAGCAGCTTCGACAGGAATGAGCAGTTCTTC. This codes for CASSFDRNEQFF.

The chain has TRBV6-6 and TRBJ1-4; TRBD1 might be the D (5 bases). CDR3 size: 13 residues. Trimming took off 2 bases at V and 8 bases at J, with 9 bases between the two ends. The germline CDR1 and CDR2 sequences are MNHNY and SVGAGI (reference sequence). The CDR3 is CASSYTEGEKLFF. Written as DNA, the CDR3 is TGTGCCAGCAGTTACACGGAGGGGGAAAAACTGTTTTTT.

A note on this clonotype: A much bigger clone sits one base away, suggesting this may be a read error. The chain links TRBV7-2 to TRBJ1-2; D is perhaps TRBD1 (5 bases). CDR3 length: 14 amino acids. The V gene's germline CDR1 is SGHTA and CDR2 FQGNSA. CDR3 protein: CASSLVSGLRGYAF. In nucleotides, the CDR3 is TGTGCCAGCAGCTTAGTTTCGGGGCTGAGGGGCTACGCCTTC. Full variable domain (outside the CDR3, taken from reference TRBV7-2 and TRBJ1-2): GAGVSQSPSNKVTEKGKDVELRCDPISGHTALYWYRQSLGQGLEFLIYFQGNSAPDKSGLPSDRFSAERTGGSVSTLTIQRTQQEDSAVYLCASSLVSGLRGYAFGSGTRLTVV.

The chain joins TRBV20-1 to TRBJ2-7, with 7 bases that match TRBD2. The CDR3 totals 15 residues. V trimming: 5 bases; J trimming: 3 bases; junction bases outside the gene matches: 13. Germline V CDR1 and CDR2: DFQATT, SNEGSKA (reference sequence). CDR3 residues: CSAPPRAGVGYEQYF. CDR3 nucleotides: TGCAGTGCTCCCCCGAGGGCGGGAGTAGGCTACGAGCAGTACTTC.

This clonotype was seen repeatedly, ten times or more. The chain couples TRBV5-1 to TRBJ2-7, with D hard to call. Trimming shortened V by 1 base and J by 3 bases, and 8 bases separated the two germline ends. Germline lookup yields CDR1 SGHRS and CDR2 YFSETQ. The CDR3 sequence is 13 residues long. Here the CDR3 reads CASSLTADYEQYF. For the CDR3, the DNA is TGCGCCAGCAGCTTGACAGCAGACTACGAGCAGTACTTC.

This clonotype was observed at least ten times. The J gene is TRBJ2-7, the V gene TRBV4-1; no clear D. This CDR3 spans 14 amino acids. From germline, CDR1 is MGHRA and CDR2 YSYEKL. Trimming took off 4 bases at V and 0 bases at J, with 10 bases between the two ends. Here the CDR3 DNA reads TGCGCCAGCAGCCCTTGGGGTACCTCCTACGAGCAGTACTTC. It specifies CASSPWGTSYEQYF.

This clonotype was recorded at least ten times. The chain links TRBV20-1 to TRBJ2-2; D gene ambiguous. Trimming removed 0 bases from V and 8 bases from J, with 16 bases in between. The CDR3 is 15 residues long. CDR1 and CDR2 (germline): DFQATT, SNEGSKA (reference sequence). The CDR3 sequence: CSARETHREDGELFF. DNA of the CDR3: TGCAGTGCTAGAGAGACGCACCGAGAAGATGGGGAGCTGTTTTTT.

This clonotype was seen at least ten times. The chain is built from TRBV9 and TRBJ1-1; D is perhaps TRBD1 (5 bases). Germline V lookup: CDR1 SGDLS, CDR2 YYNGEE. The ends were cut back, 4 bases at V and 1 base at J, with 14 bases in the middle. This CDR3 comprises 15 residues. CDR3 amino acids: CASSTNPGWNTEAFF. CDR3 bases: TGTGCCAGCAGCACAAACCCAGGGTGGAACACTGAAGCTTTCTTT.

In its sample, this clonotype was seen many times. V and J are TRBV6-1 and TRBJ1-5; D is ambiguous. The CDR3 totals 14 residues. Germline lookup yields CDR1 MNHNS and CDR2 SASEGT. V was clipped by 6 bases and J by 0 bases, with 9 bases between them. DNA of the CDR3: TGTGCCAGCAGCCTGGATCATAGCAATCAGCCCCAGCATTTT. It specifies CASSLDHSNQPQHF.

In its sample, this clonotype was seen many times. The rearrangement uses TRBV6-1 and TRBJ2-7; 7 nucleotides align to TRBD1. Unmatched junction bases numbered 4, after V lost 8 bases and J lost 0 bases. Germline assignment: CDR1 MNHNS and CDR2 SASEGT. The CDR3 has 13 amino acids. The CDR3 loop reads CASWTGDSYEQYF. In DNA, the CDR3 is TGTGCCAGCTGGACAGGAGACTCCTACGAGCAGTACTTC.

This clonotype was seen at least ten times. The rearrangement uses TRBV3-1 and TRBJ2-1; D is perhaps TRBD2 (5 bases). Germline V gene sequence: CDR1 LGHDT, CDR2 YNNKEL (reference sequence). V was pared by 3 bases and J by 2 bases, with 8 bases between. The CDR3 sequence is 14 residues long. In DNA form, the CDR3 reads TGTGCCAGCAGCCACAGCGGCCCCTACAATGAGCAGTTCTTC. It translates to CASSHSGPYNEQFF.

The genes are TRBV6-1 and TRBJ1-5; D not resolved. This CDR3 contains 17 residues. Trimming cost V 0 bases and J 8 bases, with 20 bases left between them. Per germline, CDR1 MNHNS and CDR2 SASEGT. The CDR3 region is CASSEALRGSRWEPQHF. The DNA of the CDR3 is TGTGCCAGCAGTGAAGCGCTTAGAGGGTCTCGGTGGGAGCCCCAGCATTTT.

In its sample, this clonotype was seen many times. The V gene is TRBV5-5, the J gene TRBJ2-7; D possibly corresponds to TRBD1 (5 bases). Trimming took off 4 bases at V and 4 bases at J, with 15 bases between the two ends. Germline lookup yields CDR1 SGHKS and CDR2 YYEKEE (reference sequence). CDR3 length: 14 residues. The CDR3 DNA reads TGTGCCAGCAGCCCGTCAGGGATCGGGTACGAGCAGTACTTC. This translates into CASSPSGIGYEQYF.

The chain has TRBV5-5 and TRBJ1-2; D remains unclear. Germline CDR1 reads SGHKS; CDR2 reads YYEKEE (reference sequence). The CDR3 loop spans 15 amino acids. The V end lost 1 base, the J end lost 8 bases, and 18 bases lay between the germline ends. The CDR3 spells CASSLLAVTKEGYTF. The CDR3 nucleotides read TGTGCCAGCAGCTTGTTAGCAGTTACAAAAGAAGGCTACACCTTC.